This TCR beta chain emerged from a study of blood T cell repertoires in COVID-19. The CDR3 contains 13 residues. Germline V lookup: CDR1 MDHEN, CDR2 SYDVKM. Deletions cut 2 bases from V and 8 bases from J, with 12 bases between. Libraries were prepared by immunoSEQ multiplex PCR; TCRdb keeps only in-frame clonotypes and omits some of them. The table shows a few hundred thousand clones, with about 88% occurring only once. This chain joins TRBV28 and TRBJ1-2; a possible D gene is TRBD1 (6 bases). This TCR was sampled from a woman aged 30 to 39 who had recovered from COVID-19. The sequencing input was PBMCs or T cells enriched from blood (not recorded which). CDR3 amino acids: CASSLHGGKGYTF. The CDR3 region has the DNA TGTGCCAGCAGTTTACATGGGGGCAAGGGCTACACCTTC.